The next 25 T cell receptor beta chains were all read from a single sample in a study of identical twins. Each CDR3 protein gets one entry after TCRdb re-called the 5' RACE reads with MiXCR. The sample consists of 220,000 or so distinct CDR3 sequences, roughly 7% of them appearing once. The same data also contributed to another study, on yellow fever vaccine responses in identical twins.

The specimen sequenced was memory (CD45RO+) T cells sorted from blood. Receptors were obtained from a woman aged 18-35 years in good health.

This clonotype has at least ten counts. The chain uses TRBV6-1 and TRBJ1-2, with 8 bases aligning to TRBD1. The CDR3 spans 14 residues. V shed 3 bases and J 3 bases; nucleotides not matched to a gene: 3. Germline assignment: CDR1 MNHNS and CDR2 SASEGT. CDR3 DNA: TGTGCCAGCAGTGATCGGACAGGGTACTATGGCTACACCTTC. It translates to CASSDRTGYYGYTF.

This clonotype occurred many times. The chain carries TRBV5-1 and TRBJ2-3, with D perhaps matching TRBD2 (6 bases). Germline assignment: CDR1 SGHRS and CDR2 YFSETQ. The V and J ends lost 5 bases and 5 bases respectively, with 21 bases between them. The CDR3 has 16 residues. CDR3 coding DNA: TGCGCCAGCAGTCGGGACCCCCCGAACGGGGGAGATACGCAGTATTTT. As protein: CASSRDPPNGGDTQYF.

This clonotype was counted many times. The chain links TRBV5-1 to TRBJ2-7; D tentatively reads TRBD1 or TRBD2 (5 bases each). The CDR3 is 16 amino acids. The V end lost 5 bases, the J end lost 0 bases, and 18 bases lay between the germline ends. Germline-derived CDR1 and CDR2 are SGHRS and YFSETQ. The CDR3, as DNA: TGCGCCAGCAGTATACTCACCGGGGCGAGCTCCTACGAGCAGTACTTC. Protein: CASSILTGASSYEQYF.

This clonotype was counted only a few times. This rearrangement joins TRBV6-5 to TRBJ2-1, with 10 bases aligning to TRBD2. There are 15 residues in the CDR3. Germline assignment: CDR1 MNHEY and CDR2 SVGAGI. Unmatched junction bases numbered 8, after V lost 5 bases and J lost 7 bases. CDR3 loop: CASSTSGTRQNEQFF. The CDR3 DNA is TGTGCCAGCAGTACTAGCGGGACGCGTCAGAATGAGCAGTTCTTC.

This clonotype was counted ten times or more. The CDR3 nucleotides are TGCAGCGTTCCCCGAAAGATGGGAAATGAGCAGTTCTTC. The encoded protein is CSVPRKMGNEQFF. The rearrangement joins TRBV29-1 to TRBJ2-1, with D unresolved. Germline values: CDR1 SQVTM, CDR2 ANQGSEA. This CDR3 contains 13 residues. Trimming took off 5 bases at V and 7 bases at J, with 15 bases between the two ends.

The chain combines TRBV12-3 or TRBV12-4 with TRBJ2-7; 14 nucleotides agree with TRBD2. CDR3 length: 15 amino acids. V shed 5 bases and J 10 bases; nucleotides not matched to a gene: 10. The CDR3 loop reads CASSPGTSGSLSQYF. The CDR3 DNA reads as TGTGCCAGCAGTCCCGGGACTAGCGGGAGTTTGAGCCAGTACTTC.

The V and J genes are TRBV28 and TRBJ2-3; D perhaps matches TRBD2 (6 bases). CDR1 is MDHEN, CDR2 SYDVKM, per germline. The CDR3 runs 15 residues. V was trimmed by 3 bases and J by 0 bases, leaving 10 bases between them. The CDR3 bases are TGTGCCAGCAGTTTTGCGGGAACTAGCACAGATACGCAGTATTTT. As protein: CASSFAGTSTDTQYF. The complete variable domain, with remaining parts taken from reference TRBV28 and TRBJ2-3, reads DVKVTQSSRYLVKRTGEKVFLECVQDMDHENMFWYRQDPGLGLRLIYFSYDVKMKEKGDIPEGYSVSREKKERFSLILESASTNQTSMYLCASSFAGTSTDTQYFGPGTRLTVL.

This clonotype was counted many times. The genes are TRBV5-1 and TRBJ2-3; D is possibly TRBD2 (5 bases). Trimming left V 6 bases short and J 5 bases short, with 7 bases between. The germline gives CDR1 SGHRS, CDR2 YFSETQ. The CDR3 spans 11 residues. The CDR3 reads CASTEEDTQYF. CDR3 nucleotide sequence: TGCGCCAGCACGGAGGAAGATACGCAGTATTTT.

This clonotype was observed a few times. V usage is TRBV5-1 and J usage is TRBJ2-3, with 7 bases that match TRBD2. The V gene end was trimmed by 4 bases and the J gene end by 4 bases; junction bases not matched to a gene: 3. Germline CDR1 SGHRS, CDR2 YFSETQ. CDR3 length: 13 residues. The DNA for the CDR3 is TGCGCCAGCAGCCGGGACTATCCAGATACGCAGTATTTT. This sequence encodes CASSRDYPDTQYF.

This clonotype was picked up many times. The junction departs from the called germline gene at one end, perhaps through a read error. V is TRBV28 and J is TRBJ2-3; the D is unclear. This CDR3 has 15 residues. CDR1 and CDR2 from the germline V gene are MDHEN and SYDVKM. This CDR3 is CASTGPVTSTDTQYF. The CDR3 bases are TGTGCGAGCACCGGTCCCGTTACAAGCACAGATACGCAGTATTTT.

The rearrangement joins TRBV7-2 to TRBJ2-1; TRBD2 matches at 10 bases. There are 17 residues in the CDR3. V was pared by 0 bases and J by 2 bases, with 4 bases of the junction left unmatched. From germline, CDR1 is SGHTA and CDR2 FQGNSA. Written as DNA, the CDR3 is TGTGCCAGCAGCTTAGCACTAGCGGGGTTCGCCTACAATGAGCAGTTCTTC. It specifies CASSLALAGFAYNEQFF.

This clonotype was recorded a few times. The chain recombines TRBV12-3 or TRBV12-4 with TRBJ2-7; D is perhaps TRBD1 (6 bases). The germline V and J ends were trimmed by 3 bases and 2 bases, with 11 bases remaining between them. This CDR3 has 14 residues. As DNA, the CDR3 is TGTGCCAGCAGTTTTATACAGGGCGCCTACGAGCAGTACTTC. This sequence encodes CASSFIQGAYEQYF.

The J gene is TRBJ2-1, the V gene TRBV29-1, with a tentative D call TRBD1 (6 bases). The CDR3 has 13 residues. Germline V lookup: CDR1 SQVTM, CDR2 ANQGSEA. V lost 6 bases, J lost 3 bases, and 12 bases lay in between. CDR3 in amino acids: CSVPRGYYNEQFF. CDR3 DNA: TGCAGCGTCCCCAGGGGCTACTACAATGAGCAGTTCTTC.

This clonotype was recorded many times. V and J are TRBV6-2 or TRBV6-3 and TRBJ2-3, with no clear D. The CDR3 length is 13 residues. The V gene's germline CDR1 is MNHEY and CDR2 SVGEGT. V was cut by 8 bases and J by 3 bases, with 12 bases left in between. The CDR3 sequence: CASQRIPTDTQYF. The DNA of the CDR3 is TGTGCCAGCCAGCGAATTCCAACAGATACGCAGTATTTT.

This clonotype was seen a few times. V is TRBV12-3 or TRBV12-4 and J is TRBJ2-7; unclear D gene. Between the trimmed V and J ends, which lost 0 bases and 7 bases, there was a span of 7 bases. The CDR3 contains 12 residues. The CDR3 coding sequence is TGTGCCAGCAGTTTAGCACGTGGAGAGCAGTACTTC. Translating gives CASSLARGEQYF.

V gene TRBV25-1 combines with J gene TRBJ1-2; D gene ambiguous. Per germline, CDR1 MGHDK and CDR2 SYGVNS. Trimming removed 3 bases from V and 7 bases from J, with 9 bases in between. The CDR3 consists of 12 residues. The CDR3 DNA is TGTGCCAGCAGTGAGGCCGGGGTTGGCTACACCTTC. Its protein is CASSEAGVGYTF.

This clonotype was picked up a small number of times. The chain joins TRBV28 to TRBJ2-1, with 8 bases lining up with TRBD1. V gave up 1 base and J gave up 12 bases; unmatched junction bases: 8. The CDR3 runs 14 residues. Germline V gives CDR1 MDHEN, CDR2 SYDVKM. The CDR3 here is CASSLFSRGLVQFF. The CDR3 bases are TGTGCCAGCAGTTTATTCTCCAGGGGGCTAGTGCAGTTCTTC.

This clonotype has a handful of counts. The junction does not match germline at one end; this may be a read error. The chain links TRBV3-1 to TRBJ1-1; D perhaps matches TRBD1 (5 bases). The CDR3 is made up of 14 amino acids. The germline V gene encodes CDR1 LGHDT and CDR2 YNNKEL (reference sequence). The CDR3 region is CASSQGTVNTEAFF. Written as DNA, the CDR3 is TGTGCCAGCAGTCAAGGGACCGTGAACACTGAAGCTTTCTTT.

This clonotype turned up a few times. Here the CDR3 DNA reads TGCGCCAGCAGCCTACCCTTCGGAGGACCCGCTGGAAACACCATATATTTT. Its translation: CASSLPFGGPAGNTIYF. The chain combines TRBV4-1 with TRBJ1-3; D unresolved. The germline gives CDR1 MGHRA, CDR2 YSYEKL. V was clipped by 4 bases and J by 2 bases, with 18 bases between them. This CDR3 comprises 17 residues.

There are a few counts of this clonotype. V gene TRBV18 combines with J gene TRBJ2-6, with D possibly matching TRBD2 (5 bases). Germline CDR1 is KGHSH and CDR2 is LQKENI. Trimming took 3 bases from V and 1 from J, leaving 7 bases between them. The CDR3 runs 15 residues. The CDR3 DNA sequence: TGTGCCAGCTCACCTGCGGGTTCTGGGGCCAACGTCCTGACTTTC. Protein product: CASSPAGSGANVLTF.

V is TRBV3-1 and J is TRBJ2-2; the D is unclear. The CDR3 covers 13 residues. V was clipped by 4 bases and J by 2 bases, with 5 bases between them. Germline V gives CDR1 LGHDT, CDR2 YNNKEL (reference sequence). CDR3 in amino acids: CASSPFNTGELFF. The CDR3, as DNA: TGTGCCAGCAGCCCCTTCAACACCGGGGAGCTGTTTTTT.

A few counts support this clonotype. The chain recombines TRBV7-9 with TRBJ2-7, with TRBD1 identical over 10 bases. Trimming cost V 3 bases and J 10 bases; bases outside gene matches: 6. Germline V lookup: CDR1 SEHNR, CDR2 FQNEAQ (reference sequence). This CDR3 comprises 13 residues. DNA of the CDR3: TGTGCCAGCAGCTTGGGAGACAGGGGGCGTCAGTACTTC. It yields the protein CASSLGDRGRQYF.

This clonotype was seen many times. The chain links TRBV11-2 to TRBJ2-3, with 11 positions matching TRBD2. CDR1 and CDR2 (germline): SGHAT, FQNNGV. The CDR3 contains 18 residues. The V and J ends lost 2 bases and 1 base, in that order; junction bases with no gene match: 8. Here the CDR3 reads CASSLFLAGGKGTDTQYF. CDR3 coding DNA: TGTGCCAGCAGCTTATTCCTAGCGGGGGGTAAGGGCACAGATACGCAGTATTTT. Full variable domain (rest looked up from reference TRBV11-2 and TRBJ2-3): EAGVAQSPRYKIIEKRQSVAFWCNPISGHATLYWYQQILGQGPKLLIQFQNNGVVDDSQLPKDRFSAERLKGVDSTLKIQPAKLEDSAVYLCASSLFLAGGKGTDTQYFGPGTRLTVL.

This clonotype showed up many times. The CDR3: CASSQPRHTQYF. Written as DNA, the CDR3 is TGTGCCAGCAGCCAACCAAGGCATACGCAGTATTTT. The chain employs TRBV7-2 and TRBJ2-3, with D hard to call. V was pared by 5 bases and J by 7 bases, with 10 bases between. Germline CDR1 reads SGHTA; CDR2 reads FQGNSA. CDR3 length: 12 amino acids.

This clonotype appeared a few times. The J gene is TRBJ1-4, the V gene TRBV20-1; 9 bases map to TRBD1. V dropped 8 bases and J dropped 7; count of bases not matched to a gene: 8. The CDR3 covers 13 residues. Germline values: CDR1 DFQATT, CDR2 SNEGSKA (reference sequence). CDR3 sequence reads: CSPGGQGGEKLFF. The DNA for the CDR3 is TGCAGTCCGGGGGGACAGGGTGGTGAAAAACTGTTTTTT.